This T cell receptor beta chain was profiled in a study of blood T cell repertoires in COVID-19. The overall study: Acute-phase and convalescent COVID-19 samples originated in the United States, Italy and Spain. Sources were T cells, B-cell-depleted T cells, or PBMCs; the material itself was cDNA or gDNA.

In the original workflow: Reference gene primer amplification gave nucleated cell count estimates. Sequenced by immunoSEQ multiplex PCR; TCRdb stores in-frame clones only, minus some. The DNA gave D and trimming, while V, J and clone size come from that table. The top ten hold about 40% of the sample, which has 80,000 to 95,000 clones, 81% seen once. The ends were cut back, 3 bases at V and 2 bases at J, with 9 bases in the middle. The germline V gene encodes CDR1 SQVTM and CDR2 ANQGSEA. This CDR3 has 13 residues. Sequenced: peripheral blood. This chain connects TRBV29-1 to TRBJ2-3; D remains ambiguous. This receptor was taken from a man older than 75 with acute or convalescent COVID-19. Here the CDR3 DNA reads TGCAGCGTTGACTACTTCCTCACAGATACGCAGTATTTT. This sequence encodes CSVDYFLTDTQYF.